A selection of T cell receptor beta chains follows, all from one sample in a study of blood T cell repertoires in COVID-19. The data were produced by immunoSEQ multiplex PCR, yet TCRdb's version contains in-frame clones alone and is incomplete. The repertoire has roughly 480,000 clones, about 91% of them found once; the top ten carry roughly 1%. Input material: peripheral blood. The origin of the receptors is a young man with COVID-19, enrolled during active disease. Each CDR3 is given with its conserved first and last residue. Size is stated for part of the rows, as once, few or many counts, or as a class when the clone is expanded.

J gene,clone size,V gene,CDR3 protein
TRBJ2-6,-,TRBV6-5,CASRIELSGANVLTF
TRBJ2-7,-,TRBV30,CAWGRGGAPPYEQYF
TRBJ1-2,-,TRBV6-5,CASSGTAMIYGYTF
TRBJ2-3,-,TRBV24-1,CATSDLERETDTQYF
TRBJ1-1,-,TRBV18,CASSRGTGTMNTEAFF
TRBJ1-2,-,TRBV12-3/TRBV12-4,CASSSGNHYTF
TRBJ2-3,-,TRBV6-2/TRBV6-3,CASSHGLAVGDTQYF
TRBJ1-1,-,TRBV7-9,CASSRDRTEAFF
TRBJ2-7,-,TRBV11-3,CASSLVRGETYEQYF
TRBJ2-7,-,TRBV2,CASSGLAGTYEQYF
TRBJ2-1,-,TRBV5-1,CASSSAGTSGIGEQFF
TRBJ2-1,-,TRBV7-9,CASSLARGGSYNEQFF
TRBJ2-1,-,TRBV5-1,CASSLGGTTPYNEQFF
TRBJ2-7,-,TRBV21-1,CASSNASGWSRVKDEQYF
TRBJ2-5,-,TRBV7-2,CASSSRTGQETQYF
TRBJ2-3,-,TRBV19,CASSIDRLGGTDTQYF
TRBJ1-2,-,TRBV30,CAWSVGIGVGYTF
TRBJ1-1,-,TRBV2,CASSVRSRGNTEAFF
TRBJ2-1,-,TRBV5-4,CASSSGQGFYNEQFF
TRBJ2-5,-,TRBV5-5,CASSWGVGGETQYF
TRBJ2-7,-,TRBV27,CASREREVYEQYF
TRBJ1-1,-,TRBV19,CASTPTGRVTEAFF
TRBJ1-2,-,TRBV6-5,CASSTVQGAGYTF
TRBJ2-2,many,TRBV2,CASSEARGHGELFF
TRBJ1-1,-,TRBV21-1,CASSNDRKRAEAFF
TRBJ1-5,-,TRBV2,CASNNREYPNTPQHF
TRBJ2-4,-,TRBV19,CASSTVAGGPGNIQYF
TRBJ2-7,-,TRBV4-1,CASSQVRGQRSYEQYF
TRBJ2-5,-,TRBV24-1,CATSAHAEDPEWYF
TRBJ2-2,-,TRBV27,CASSLSRFGLAAGELFF
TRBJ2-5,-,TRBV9,CASSVESGVGETQYF
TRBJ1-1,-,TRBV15,CATSRVRGGLGGEAFF
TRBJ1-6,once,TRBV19,CAHTRTVRDSPLHF
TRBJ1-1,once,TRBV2,CASRPVINEAFF
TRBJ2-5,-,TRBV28,CASSSSWREETQYF
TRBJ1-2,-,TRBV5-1,CASSKTGVDGYTF
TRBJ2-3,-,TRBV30,CACGLAPDTQYF
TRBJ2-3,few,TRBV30,CAWSAGTNTDTQYF
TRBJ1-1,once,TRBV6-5,CATRTDWNTEAFF
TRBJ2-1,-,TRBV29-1,CSVEVAEHNEQFF